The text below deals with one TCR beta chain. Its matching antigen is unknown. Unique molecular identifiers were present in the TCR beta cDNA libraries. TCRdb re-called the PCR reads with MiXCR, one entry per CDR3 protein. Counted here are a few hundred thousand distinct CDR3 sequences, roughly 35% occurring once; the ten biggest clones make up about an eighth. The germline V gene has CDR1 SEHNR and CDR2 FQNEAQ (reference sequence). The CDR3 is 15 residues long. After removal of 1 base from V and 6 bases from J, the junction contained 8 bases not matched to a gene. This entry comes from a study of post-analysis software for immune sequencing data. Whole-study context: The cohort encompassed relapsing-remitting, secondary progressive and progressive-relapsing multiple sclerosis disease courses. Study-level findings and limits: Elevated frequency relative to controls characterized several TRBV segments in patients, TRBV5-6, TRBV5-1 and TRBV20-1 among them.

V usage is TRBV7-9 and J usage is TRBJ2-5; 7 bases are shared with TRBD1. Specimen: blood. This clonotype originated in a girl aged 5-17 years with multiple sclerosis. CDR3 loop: CASSLGDSVTKTQYF. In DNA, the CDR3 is TGTGCCAGCAGCTTAGGGGACAGCGTCACGAAGACCCAGTACTTC.